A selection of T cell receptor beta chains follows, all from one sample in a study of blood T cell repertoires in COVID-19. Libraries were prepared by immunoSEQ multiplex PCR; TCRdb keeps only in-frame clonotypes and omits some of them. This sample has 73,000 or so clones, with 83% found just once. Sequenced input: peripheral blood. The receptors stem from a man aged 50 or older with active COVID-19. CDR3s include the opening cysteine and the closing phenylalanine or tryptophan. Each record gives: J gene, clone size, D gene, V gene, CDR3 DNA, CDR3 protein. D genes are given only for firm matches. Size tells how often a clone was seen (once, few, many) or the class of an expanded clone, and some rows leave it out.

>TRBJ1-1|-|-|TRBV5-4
TGTGCCAGCAGCTTGGGACTGGGCACTGAAGCTTTCTTT
CASSLGLGTEAFF
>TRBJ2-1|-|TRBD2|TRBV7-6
TGTGCCAGCAGCGGGTTAGCCCTCCGGGGGGATGAGCAGTTCTTC
CASSGLALRGDEQFF
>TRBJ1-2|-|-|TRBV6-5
TGTGCCAGCATCCCACAGGTGGGGGGCTATGGCTACACCTTC
CASIPQVGGYGYTF
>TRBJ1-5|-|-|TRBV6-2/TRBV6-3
TGTGCCAGCAGTTACTCCCCGGTTAAGGGCGGGAGCAATCAGCCCCAGCATTTT
CASSYSPVKGGSNQPQHF
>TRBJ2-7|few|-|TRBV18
TGTGCCAGCTCACCACCTATTTGGCTAGCGATCTACGAGCAGTACTTC
CASSPPIWLAIYEQYF
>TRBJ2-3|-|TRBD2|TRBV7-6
TGTGCCAGCAGCTTAGCTAGCGGGAGGTCAGATACGCAGTATTTT
CASSLASGRSDTQYF
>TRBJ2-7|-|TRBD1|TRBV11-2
TGTGCCAGCAGCATGGACAGGACGGGATTCGAGCAGTACTTC
CASSMDRTGFEQYF
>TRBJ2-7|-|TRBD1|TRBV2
TGTGCCAGCAATGACAGGGGGCCCTACGAGCAGTACTTC
CASNDRGPYEQYF
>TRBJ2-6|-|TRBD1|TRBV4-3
TGCGCCAGCAGCCAAGAAATGTGGACAGGGGCCGGGGCCAACGTCCTGACTTTC
CASSQEMWTGAGANVLTF
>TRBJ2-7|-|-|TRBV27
TGTGCCAGCAGTTTAGGGGGGTCGGACGAGCAGTACTTC
CASSLGGSDEQYF
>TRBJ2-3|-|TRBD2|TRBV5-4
TGTGCCAGCAGCCCGGAAGCGGGAAGCGCGGGAGATACGCAGTATTTT
CASSPEAGSAGDTQYF
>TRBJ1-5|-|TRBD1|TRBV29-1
TGCAGCGTCCTACAGGGGGCAGATCAGCCCCAGCATTTT
CSVLQGADQPQHF
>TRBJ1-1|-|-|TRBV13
TGTGCCAGCAGCTTAGCTCGCGGTCACACTGAAGCTTTCTTT
CASSLARGHTEAFF
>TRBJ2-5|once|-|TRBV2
TGTGCCAGCAGTGTACAGGGCCCAATTCAAGAGACCCAGTACTTC
CASSVQGPIQETQYF
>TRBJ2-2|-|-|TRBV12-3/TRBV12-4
TGTGCCAGCAGTTTAGTCCCTACCGGGGAGCTGTTTTTT
CASSLVPTGELFF
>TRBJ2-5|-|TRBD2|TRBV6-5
TGTGCCAGCAGTCCGACTAGCGGGGGTCGGGAGACCCAGTACTTC
CASSPTSGGRETQYF
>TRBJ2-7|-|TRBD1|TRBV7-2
TGTGCCAGCAGCACGTTCCCGGGACAGGGCTACGAGCAGTACTTC
CASSTFPGQGYEQYF
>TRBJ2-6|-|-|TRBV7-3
TGTGCCAGCAGCTTCAGAGGGACCAACGTCCTGACTTTC
CASSFRGTNVLTF
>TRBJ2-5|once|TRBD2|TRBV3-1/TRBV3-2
TGTGCCAGCAGCCAAGGAGCGGGAGGCGGGGAGACCCAGTACTTC
CASSQGAGGGETQYF
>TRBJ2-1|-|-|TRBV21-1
TGTGCCAGCAGCTATCCTCCGGGACTAGCGGGAGCCCCAGTTAATGGTGAGCAGTTCTTC
CASSYPPGLAGAPVNGEQFF
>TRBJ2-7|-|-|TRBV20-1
TGCAGTGCTAGTCCCCTCTACGCGGGCGGATCCTACGAGCAGTACTTC
CSASPLYAGGSYEQYF
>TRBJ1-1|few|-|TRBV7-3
TGTGCCAGCAGCTTAAGTGAAAATTCACGGGCTTTCTTT
CASSLSENSRAFF
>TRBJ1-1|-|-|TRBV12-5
TGTGCTAGTGGTTTGCTTCAGGGCTTCACTGAAGCTTTCTTT
CASGLLQGFTEAFF